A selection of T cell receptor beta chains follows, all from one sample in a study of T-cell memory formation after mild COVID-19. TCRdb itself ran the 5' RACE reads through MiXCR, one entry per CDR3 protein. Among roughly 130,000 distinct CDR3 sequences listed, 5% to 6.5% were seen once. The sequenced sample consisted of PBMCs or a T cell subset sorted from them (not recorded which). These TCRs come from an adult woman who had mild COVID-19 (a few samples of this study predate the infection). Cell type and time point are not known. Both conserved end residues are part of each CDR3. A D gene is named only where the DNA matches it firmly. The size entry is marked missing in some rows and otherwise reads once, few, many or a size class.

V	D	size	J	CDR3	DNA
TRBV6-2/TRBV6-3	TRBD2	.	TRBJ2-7	CASRESSGLREQYF	TGTGCCAGCCGGGAGTCTAGCGGACTACGCGAGCAGTACTTC
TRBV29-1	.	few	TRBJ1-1	CSVENGEMNTEAFF	TGCAGCGTTGAAAATGGTGAGATGAACACTGAAGCTTTCTTT
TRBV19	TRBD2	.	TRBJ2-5	CASSIRERGETQYF	TGTGCCAGTAGTATCCGTGAGCGGGGGGAGACCCAGTACTTC
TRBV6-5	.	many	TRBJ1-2	CASSLAGVITKGGYTF	TGTGCCAGCAGCCTTGCAGGGGTCATAACTAAAGGCGGCTACACCTTC
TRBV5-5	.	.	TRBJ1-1	CASRFSGVLGTEAFF	TGTGCCAGCAGATTCTCAGGGGTCCTCGGCACTGAAGCTTTCTTT
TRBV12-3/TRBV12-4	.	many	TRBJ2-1	CASSSPFGVGDNEQFF	TGTGCCAGCAGTTCCCCGTTCGGGGTCGGGGACAATGAGCAGTTCTTC
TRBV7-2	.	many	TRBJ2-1	CASSFSGGGFNEQFF	TGTGCCAGCAGCTTCAGCGGAGGGGGTTTCAATGAGCAGTTCTTC
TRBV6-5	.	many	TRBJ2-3	CASSQTGFPRVDTQYF	TGTGCCAGCAGTCAAACAGGCTTTCCTCGGGTAGATACGCAGTATTTT
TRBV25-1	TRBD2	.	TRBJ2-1	CATSGTSFPYNEQFF	TGTGCCACCTCCGGGACTAGCTTCCCCTACAATGAGCAGTTCTTC
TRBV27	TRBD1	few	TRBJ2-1	CASSRDRAINEQFF	TGTGCCAGCAGCCGGGACAGGGCGATTAATGAGCAGTTCTTC
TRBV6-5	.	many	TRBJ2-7	CASGNSYEQYF	TGTGCCTCGGGAAACTCCTACGAGCAGTACTTC
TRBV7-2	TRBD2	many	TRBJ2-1	CASSLGLAYNEQFF	TGTGCCAGCAGCTTAGGACTAGCGTACAATGAGCAGTTCTTC
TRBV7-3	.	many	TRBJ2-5	CASSLLPGPEETQYF	TGTGCCAGCAGCCTCCTACCGGGCCCAGAAGAGACCCAGTACTTC
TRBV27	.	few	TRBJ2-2	CASSSQGPGELFF	TGTGCCAGCAGTTCACAGGGACCCGGGGAGCTGTTTTTT